Following are 3 T cell receptor beta chains from one sample sequenced in a study of CD8+ T cells in alopecia areata. Cell sorting was performed on pooled cutaneous lymph node cells with CD4, CD8alpha, NKG2D, NKG2ACE and other markers. RNA was extracted and reverse transcribed into cDNA as the sequencing template. The data were produced by immunoSEQ multiplex PCR, yet TCRdb's version contains in-frame clones alone and is incomplete. The sample shows about 9,000 clones, none of them appearing just once. The sequencing sample was made of CD8+ T cells sorted from a lymph node. These receptors originate from a C3H/HeJ mouse with alopecia areata. The MHC haplotype recorded for the strain is H2-k.

This clone was picked up many times. Gene names denote mouse genes. The CDR3 end lies 4 residues beyond the end of the read and is filled in from the germline J gene. This chain connects TRBV13-2 to TRBJ2-7, with TRBD2 matching 9 bases. CDR1 and CDR2 from the germline V gene are NNHNN and SYGAGS (reference sequence). V shed 0 bases and J 2 bases; nucleotides not matched to a gene: 0. The CDR3 length is 14 residues. The covered CDR3 bases are TGTGCCAGCGGTGATGACTGGGGGGCCTAT. It codes for CASGDDWGAY. The CDR3, in full, reads CASGDDWGAYEQYF.

This clone was counted many times. The gene names here belong to mouse. The CDR3 here is CTCSADTGGARQNTLYF. Partial CDR3 DNA: TGCACCTGCAGTGCAGATACTGGGGGGGCGAGGCAAAAC. V and J are TRBV1 and TRBJ2-4; 11 nucleotides agree with TRBD2. The DNA ends 4 residues before the CDR3 does, and the rest of the CDR3 is filled in from the germline J gene. J lost 3 bases, V lost 0 bases, and 5 bases had no gene match. This CDR3 is built from 17 residues. Germline CDR1 and CDR2: NSQYPW and LRSPGD (reference sequence). Drawing the rest from reference TRBV1 and TRBJ2-4, the complete variable domain is VTLLEQNPRWRLVPRGQAVNLRCILKNSQYPWMSWYQQDLQKQLQWLFTLRSPGDKEVKSLPGADYLATRVTDTELRLQVANMSQGRTLYCTCSADTGGARQNTLYFGAGTRLSVL.

The sample holds a few counts of this clone. Mouse names are used for the genes. The CDR3 is cut off 4 residues early in the read; its end comes from the germline J gene. The chain links TRBV13-2 to TRBJ2-5; D is perhaps TRBD2 (6 bases). Germline assignment: CDR1 NNHNN and CDR2 SYGAGS (reference sequence). V shed 0 bases and J shed 2 bases, with 7 bases lying between them. The CDR3 totals 14 residues. Partial CDR3 DNA: TGTGCCAGCGGTGATGTTGGGGGCCAAGAC. This translates into CASGDVGGQD. The entire CDR3 protein reads CASGDVGGQDTQYF.